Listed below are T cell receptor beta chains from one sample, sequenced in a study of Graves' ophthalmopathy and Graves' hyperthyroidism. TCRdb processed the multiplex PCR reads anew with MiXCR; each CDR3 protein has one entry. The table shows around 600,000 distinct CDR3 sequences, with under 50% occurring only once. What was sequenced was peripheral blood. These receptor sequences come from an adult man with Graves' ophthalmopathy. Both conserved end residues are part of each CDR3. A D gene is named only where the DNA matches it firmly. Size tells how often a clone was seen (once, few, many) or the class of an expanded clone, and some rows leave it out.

cdr3_aa: CASSLPGSDQPQHF
cdr3_nt: TGTGCCAGCAGCTTGCCAGGATCCGATCAGCCCCAGCATTTT
j_call: TRBJ1-5
d_call: -
cdr3_length: 14
v_call: TRBV5-8
clone_size: -

cdr3_aa: CASSPWTSANTGELFF
cdr3_nt: TGTGCCAGCAGCCCTTGGACTAGCGCGAACACCGGGGAGCTGTTTTTT
j_call: TRBJ2-2
d_call: TRBD2
cdr3_length: 16
v_call: TRBV5-8
clone_size: few

cdr3_aa: CASSIGTNRGYTF
cdr3_nt: TGTGCCAGTAGTATTGGGACCAACCGGGGCTACACCTTC
j_call: TRBJ1-2
d_call: -
cdr3_length: 13
v_call: TRBV19
clone_size: many

cdr3_aa: CASSRVSTSGNRYQETQYF
cdr3_nt: TGTGCCAGCAGCCGCGTATCGACTAGCGGTAACAGGTACCAAGAGACCCAGTACTTC
j_call: TRBJ2-5
d_call: TRBD2
cdr3_length: 19
v_call: TRBV6-2/TRBV6-3
clone_size: -

cdr3_aa: CASSIGQGTMNTEAFF
cdr3_nt: TGTGCCAGTAGTATAGGACAGGGGACGATGAACACTGAAGCTTTCTTT
j_call: TRBJ1-1
d_call: TRBD1
cdr3_length: 16
v_call: TRBV19
clone_size: many

cdr3_aa: CASSCPDRGGYTF
cdr3_nt: TGTGCCAGCAGCTGCCCCGACAGGGGTGGCTACACCTTC
j_call: TRBJ1-2
d_call: TRBD1
cdr3_length: 13
v_call: TRBV7-9
clone_size: once

cdr3_aa: CASSQRGGDEQYF
cdr3_nt: TGTGCCAGCAGTCAAAGGGGAGGGGACGAGCAGTACTTC
j_call: TRBJ2-7
d_call: TRBD2
cdr3_length: 13
v_call: TRBV11-1
clone_size: -

cdr3_aa: CASSSGGAYGYTF
cdr3_nt: TGTGCCAGCAGCTCGGGTGGCGCCTATGGCTACACCTTC
j_call: TRBJ1-2
d_call: -
cdr3_length: 13
v_call: TRBV7-9
clone_size: -

cdr3_aa: CASSLTGGDDAFF
cdr3_nt: TGTGCCAGCAGTCTGACAGGGGGCGACGATGCTTTCTTT
j_call: TRBJ1-1
d_call: TRBD1
cdr3_length: 13
v_call: TRBV28
clone_size: -

cdr3_aa: CASSDWAGSPGANVLTF
cdr3_nt: TGTGCCAGCAGTGATTGGGCAGGCTCGCCTGGGGCCAACGTCCTGACTTTC
j_call: TRBJ2-6
d_call: -
cdr3_length: 17
v_call: TRBV2
clone_size: -

cdr3_aa: CASSQDMGTGGETQYF
cdr3_nt: TGTGCCAGCAGCCAAGATATGGGGACAGGGGGCGAGACCCAGTACTTC
j_call: TRBJ2-5
d_call: TRBD1
cdr3_length: 16
v_call: TRBV4-2
clone_size: -

cdr3_aa: CAPQGGGPLHF
cdr3_nt: TGTGCCCCACAGGGGGGAGGTCCCCTCCACTTT
j_call: TRBJ1-6
d_call: TRBD1
cdr3_length: 11
v_call: TRBV10-3
clone_size: many

cdr3_aa: CASSQDRAGAYEQYF
cdr3_nt: TGCGCCAGCAGCCAAGACAGGGCAGGGGCCTACGAGCAGTACTTC
j_call: TRBJ2-7
d_call: -
cdr3_length: 15
v_call: TRBV4-3
clone_size: few

cdr3_aa: CASSPGELQPQHF
cdr3_nt: TGTGCCAGCTCACCCGGGGAACTGCAGCCCCAGCATTTT
j_call: TRBJ1-5
d_call: -
cdr3_length: 13
v_call: TRBV7-2
clone_size: -

cdr3_aa: CSAKAGWSYEQYF
cdr3_nt: TGCAGTGCAAAGGCCGGGTGGTCCTACGAGCAGTACTTC
j_call: TRBJ2-7
d_call: -
cdr3_length: 13
v_call: TRBV20-1
clone_size: many

cdr3_aa: CAWSPGGSNQPQHF
cdr3_nt: TGTGCCTGGAGTCCGGGGGGGAGCAATCAGCCCCAGCATTTT
j_call: TRBJ1-5
d_call: -
cdr3_length: 14
v_call: TRBV30
clone_size: -

cdr3_aa: CSAGSTGLMETQYF
cdr3_nt: TGCAGTGCTGGATCGACTGGCCTCATGGAGACCCAGTACTTC
j_call: TRBJ2-5
d_call: -
cdr3_length: 14
v_call: TRBV20-1
clone_size: many

cdr3_aa: CASSRRVGTGANVLTF
cdr3_nt: TGTGCCAGCAGCCGGAGAGTGGGGACCGGGGCCAACGTCCTGACTTTC
j_call: TRBJ2-6
d_call: -
cdr3_length: 16
v_call: TRBV9
clone_size: -

cdr3_aa: CAIRTGGRGTQYF
cdr3_nt: TGTGCCATCAGGACAGGTGGCAGGGGGACCCAGTACTTC
j_call: TRBJ2-5
d_call: -
cdr3_length: 13
v_call: TRBV10-3
clone_size: few

cdr3_aa: CASRLTGNTIYF
cdr3_nt: TGTGCCAGCAGGCTTACAGGGAACACCATATATTTT
j_call: TRBJ1-3
d_call: -
cdr3_length: 12
v_call: TRBV10-3
clone_size: -

cdr3_aa: CSARVPGSEKLLF
cdr3_nt: TGCAGTGCTAGGGTTCCGGGCAGTGAAAAACTGCTTTTT
j_call: TRBJ1-4
d_call: -
cdr3_length: 13
v_call: TRBV20-1
clone_size: once

cdr3_aa: CASSLEAGDQETQYF
cdr3_nt: TGTGCCAGCAGTTTAGAAGCCGGGGACCAAGAGACCCAGTACTTC
j_call: TRBJ2-5
d_call: -
cdr3_length: 15
v_call: TRBV12-3/TRBV12-4
clone_size: -

cdr3_aa: CASSFSNLGQGEAFF
cdr3_nt: TGTGCCAGCAGTTTCAGTAATCTAGGGCAGGGGGAAGCTTTCTTT
j_call: TRBJ1-1
d_call: -
cdr3_length: 15
v_call: TRBV12-3/TRBV12-4
clone_size: -

cdr3_aa: CASSFLRAGDSYEQYF
cdr3_nt: TGTGCCAGCAGTTTCCTACGGGCAGGGGATTCCTACGAGCAGTACTTC
j_call: TRBJ2-7
d_call: -
cdr3_length: 16
v_call: TRBV10-3
clone_size: few

cdr3_aa: CASSGRQGEGGYTF
cdr3_nt: TGTGCCAGCAGCGGAAGACAGGGGGAAGGGGGCTACACCTTC
j_call: TRBJ1-2
d_call: TRBD1
cdr3_length: 14
v_call: TRBV7-9
clone_size: -

cdr3_aa: CASSPGGGYEQYF
cdr3_nt: TGTGCCAGCAGCCCAGGGGGGGGCTACGAGCAGTACTTC
j_call: TRBJ2-7
d_call: -
cdr3_length: 13
v_call: TRBV9
clone_size: many

cdr3_aa: CASSMRDYEQYF
cdr3_nt: TGTGCCAGTAGTATGAGGGACTACGAGCAGTACTTC
j_call: TRBJ2-7
d_call: -
cdr3_length: 12
v_call: TRBV19
clone_size: once

cdr3_aa: CASRSGLEGTEAFF
cdr3_nt: TGTGCCAGCAGATCCGGGCTCGAGGGGACTGAAGCTTTCTTT
j_call: TRBJ1-1
d_call: -
cdr3_length: 14
v_call: TRBV12-3/TRBV12-4
clone_size: many

cdr3_aa: CASSQDPSGSGYEQYF
cdr3_nt: TGTGCCAGCAGCCAAGATCCTAGCGGGAGTGGCTACGAGCAGTACTTC
j_call: TRBJ2-7
d_call: TRBD2
cdr3_length: 16
v_call: TRBV4-2
clone_size: -

cdr3_aa: CASSLDPATYGQYF
cdr3_nt: TGTGCCAGTAGCTTAGACCCAGCTACCTACGGGCAGTACTTC
j_call: TRBJ2-7
d_call: -
cdr3_length: 14
v_call: TRBV7-8
clone_size: -

cdr3_aa: CASGQGTDGYTF
cdr3_nt: TGTGCCTCGGGACAGGGGACGGATGGCTACACCTTC
j_call: TRBJ1-2
d_call: TRBD1
cdr3_length: 12
v_call: TRBV10-3
clone_size: -

cdr3_aa: CASSLGGPTYEQYF
cdr3_nt: TGTGCCAGCAGCTTAGGGGGGCCTACCTACGAGCAGTACTTC
j_call: TRBJ2-7
d_call: -
cdr3_length: 14
v_call: TRBV11-2
clone_size: many

cdr3_aa: CASKTGGMDSPLHF
cdr3_nt: TGTGCCAGTAAAACAGGCGGGATGGATTCACCCCTCCACTTT
j_call: TRBJ1-6
d_call: -
cdr3_length: 14
v_call: TRBV19
clone_size: many

cdr3_aa: CASSLGRSNEKLFF
cdr3_nt: TGTGCCAGCAGCTTAGGACGGTCGAATGAAAAACTGTTTTTT
j_call: TRBJ1-4
d_call: -
cdr3_length: 14
v_call: TRBV11-2
clone_size: many

cdr3_aa: CASFPRIITGSGNTIYF
cdr3_nt: TGTGCCAGCTTTCCCCGAATTATCACCGGCTCTGGAAACACCATATATTTT
j_call: TRBJ1-3
d_call: -
cdr3_length: 17
v_call: TRBV10-3
clone_size: few

cdr3_aa: CAIRIGVLTF
cdr3_nt: TGTGCCATCCGGATAGGTGTCCTGACTTTC
j_call: TRBJ2-6
d_call: -
cdr3_length: 10
v_call: TRBV10-3
clone_size: -

cdr3_aa: CASIGGVNTGELFF
cdr3_nt: TGTGCCAGCATAGGCGGAGTGAATACCGGGGAGCTGTTTTTT
j_call: TRBJ2-2
d_call: -
cdr3_length: 14
v_call: TRBV12-3/TRBV12-4
clone_size: -

cdr3_aa: CASSLVKRGLTEAFF
cdr3_nt: TGTGCCAGCAGCTTAGTTAAAAGGGGTCTTACTGAAGCTTTCTTT
j_call: TRBJ1-1
d_call: -
cdr3_length: 15
v_call: TRBV7-2
clone_size: many

cdr3_aa: CASSDLGLAYGYTIYF
cdr3_nt: TGTGCCAGCAGTGACTTGGGGCTGGCGTATGGCTACACCATATATTTT
j_call: TRBJ1-3
d_call: -
cdr3_length: 16
v_call: TRBV2
clone_size: -

cdr3_aa: CASSVTLLEKLFF
cdr3_nt: TGTGCCAGCAGCGTGACACTTCTGGAAAAACTGTTTTTT
j_call: TRBJ1-4
d_call: -
cdr3_length: 13
v_call: TRBV2
clone_size: -

cdr3_aa: CAISGTGVTMNTEAFF
cdr3_nt: TGTGCCATCAGTGGGACAGGGGTCACCATGAACACCGAAGCTTTCTTT
j_call: TRBJ1-1
d_call: TRBD1
cdr3_length: 16
v_call: TRBV10-3
clone_size: -

cdr3_aa: CASSPGLAATGELFF
cdr3_nt: TGTGCCAGCAGCCCAGGACTGGCCGCCACCGGGGAGCTGTTTTTT
j_call: TRBJ2-2
d_call: -
cdr3_length: 15
v_call: TRBV7-9
clone_size: -

cdr3_aa: CASSTKLPPETQYF
cdr3_nt: TGCGCCAGCAGCACGAAACTACCACCGGAGACCCAGTACTTC
j_call: TRBJ2-5
d_call: -
cdr3_length: 14
v_call: TRBV5-1
clone_size: many

cdr3_aa: CASRSGGDETQYF
cdr3_nt: TGTGCCAGCAGGTCTGGGGGGGACGAGACCCAGTACTTC
j_call: TRBJ2-5
d_call: TRBD2
cdr3_length: 13
v_call: TRBV7-9
clone_size: many

cdr3_aa: CSARDEAGNTQYF
cdr3_nt: TGCAGTGCTAGAGATGAAGCGGGGAATACGCAGTATTTT
j_call: TRBJ2-3
d_call: TRBD2
cdr3_length: 13
v_call: TRBV20-1
clone_size: -

cdr3_aa: CASSYQGGSYNEQFF
cdr3_nt: TGTGCCAGCAGTTACCAAGGGGGCTCCTACAATGAGCAGTTCTTC
j_call: TRBJ2-1
d_call: -
cdr3_length: 15
v_call: TRBV6-7
clone_size: -

cdr3_aa: CASSSGARRSNEKLFF
cdr3_nt: TGCGCCAGCAGCTCCGGGGCTCGGCGGAGTAATGAAAAACTGTTTTTT
j_call: TRBJ1-4
d_call: -
cdr3_length: 16
v_call: TRBV5-1
clone_size: -

cdr3_aa: CSASRGGGQPQHF
cdr3_nt: TGCAGTGCTAGTAGGGGGGGCGGTCAGCCCCAGCATTTT
j_call: TRBJ1-5
d_call: -
cdr3_length: 13
v_call: TRBV20-1
clone_size: -

cdr3_aa: CASSPSDRVGQETQYF
cdr3_nt: TGTGCCAGCAGCCCGTCGGACAGGGTAGGGCAAGAGACCCAGTACTTC
j_call: TRBJ2-5
d_call: TRBD1
cdr3_length: 16
v_call: TRBV14
clone_size: many

cdr3_aa: CASSTHRGTEAFF
cdr3_nt: TGTGCCAGCAGTACTCACAGGGGTACTGAAGCTTTCTTT
j_call: TRBJ1-1
d_call: TRBD1
cdr3_length: 13
v_call: TRBV12-3/TRBV12-4
clone_size: -

cdr3_aa: CASSSEGARVNQPQHF
cdr3_nt: TGTGCCAGCAGTTCCGAGGGGGCGCGCGTCAATCAGCCCCAGCATTTT
j_call: TRBJ1-5
d_call: TRBD1
cdr3_length: 16
v_call: TRBV6-2/TRBV6-3
clone_size: few

cdr3_aa: CSVVSSGMDTEAFF
cdr3_nt: TGCAGCGTTGTCAGTTCAGGGATGGACACTGAAGCTTTCTTT
j_call: TRBJ1-1
d_call: -
cdr3_length: 14
v_call: TRBV29-1
clone_size: many

cdr3_aa: CASSEFLDRGSTNYGYTF
cdr3_nt: TGTGCCAGCAGTGAATTCCTGGACAGGGGCAGCACTAACTATGGCTACACCTTC
j_call: TRBJ1-2
d_call: TRBD1
cdr3_length: 18
v_call: TRBV6-4
clone_size: -

cdr3_aa: CASSSDIRMNTGELFF
cdr3_nt: TGTGCCAGCAGCTCCGACATCCGGATGAACACCGGGGAGCTGTTTTTT
j_call: TRBJ2-2
d_call: -
cdr3_length: 16
v_call: TRBV7-9
clone_size: -

cdr3_aa: CASSEHRTSGDTGELFF
cdr3_nt: TGCGCCAGCAGCGAACATCGGACTAGCGGGGACACCGGGGAGCTGTTTTTT
j_call: TRBJ2-2
d_call: TRBD2
cdr3_length: 17
v_call: TRBV5-1
clone_size: -